The 30 T cell receptor beta chains listed next were all sequenced from one sample in a study of T cell repertoires in aging, cancer and after chemotherapy. Peripheral blood genomic DNA, not sorted cells or RNA, was the template. A mixed TRB-A/B primer pool amplified rearranged TRB by multiplex touch-down PCR. TCRdb re-analysed the multiplex PCR reads in MiXCR, keeping a single row per CDR3 protein. The data contain about 8,000 distinct CDR3 sequences, nearly 55% of them singletons. Sequencing was performed on blood. The receptors were gathered from a human donor in good health.

This clonotype was counted between two and nine times. This rearrangement joins TRBV12-3 or TRBV12-4 to TRBJ1-1; TRBD1 might be the D (6 bases). This CDR3 comprises 14 residues. Trimming removed 5 bases at V and 0 bases at J, with 10 bases between. CDR3 coding DNA: TGTGCCAGCAGTCCCGGGACACTGAACACTGAAGCTTTCTTT. Its protein product is CASSPGTLNTEAFF.

This chain links TRBV5-1 with TRBJ2-1; D is uncertain. Germline V gene data show CDR1 as SGHRS and CDR2 as YFSETQ. The CDR3 loop spans 12 amino acids. Trimming removed 5 bases at V and 12 bases at J, with 15 bases between. CDR3 nucleotides: TGCGCCAGCAGTACCCCACCGGACGGGCAGTTCTTC. This encodes CASSTPPDGQFF.

The gene calls are TRBV5-1 and TRBJ2-5, with TRBD1 as a possible D gene (6 bases). Germline V CDR1 and CDR2: SGHRS, YFSETQ. Trimming took 5 bases from V and 2 from J, leaving 19 bases between them. This CDR3 has 16 amino acids. This CDR3 is CASRTGPTNLQETQYF. The CDR3 DNA follows: TGCGCCAGCAGAACAGGGCCCACGAACCTTCAAGAGACCCAGTACTTC.

The chain couples TRBV6-2 or TRBV6-3 to TRBJ1-1; possibly TRBD1 for D (6 bases). Germline V gene lookup returns CDR1 MNHEY and CDR2 SVGEGT. The CDR3 consists of 12 residues. Trimming pared 5 bases from V and 9 bases from J, leaving 13 bases between. In DNA, the CDR3 is TGTGCCAGCAGTGGGGACATCCTAAAAGCTTTCTTT. Its translation is CASSGDILKAFF.

The rearrangement links TRBV27 to TRBJ1-2, with D possibly TRBD1 on 5 matching bases. The CDR3 extends over 14 amino acids. Germline V gene sequence: CDR1 MNHEY, CDR2 SMNVEV (reference sequence). V was trimmed by 3 bases and J by 2 bases, leaving 10 bases between them. In DNA form, the CDR3 reads TGTGCCAGCAGTTTCTCCGGGGCCAACTATGGCTACACCTTC. Protein: CASSFSGANYGYTF.

The CDR3 loop reads CASSPANNSPLHF. The CDR3 nucleotides are TGTGCCAGCTCACCCGCTAATAATTCACCCCTCCACTTT. The chain links TRBV18 to TRBJ1-6; D not resolved. V shed 3 bases and J shed 5 bases, with 5 bases lying between them. This CDR3 comprises 13 residues. In germline, CDR1 is KGHSH, CDR2 LQKENI.

The sample holds a few counts of this clonotype. The chain has TRBV6-5 and TRBJ2-7; no reliable D call. The V gene's germline CDR1 is MNHEY and CDR2 SVGAGI. This CDR3 region has 11 residues. Deletions cut 7 bases from V and 6 bases from J, with 10 bases between. The CDR3 nucleotides read TGTGCCAGCACTCGGGCCTCCGAGCAGTACTTC. Its translation is CASTRASEQYF.

This clonotype showed up just a few times. CDR3 sequence reads: CSVESVGGGYTF. DNA of the CDR3: TGCAGCGTTGAATCAGTGGGAGGTGGCTACACCTTC. The rearrangement links TRBV29-1 to TRBJ1-2; no clear D gene. The CDR3 has 12 residues. Trimming removed 2 bases at V and 7 bases at J, with 11 bases between. Per the germline V gene, CDR1 is SQVTM and CDR2 is ANQGSEA.

The J gene is TRBJ2-5, the V gene TRBV27, with D hard to call. This CDR3 region has 14 residues. Trimming stripped 5 bases from V and 5 bases from J, with 15 bases between. Germline V gives CDR1 MNHEY, CDR2 SMNVEV (reference sequence). The CDR3 DNA reads TGTGCCAGCAGTCATGAATTAACTACGGAGACCCAGTACTTC. Protein sequence: CASSHELTTETQYF.

The rearrangement uses TRBV5-8 and TRBJ2-3, with TRBD2 matching 9 bases. Germline V gene sequence: CDR1 SGHTS, CDR2 YDEGEE. Trimming at V came to 6 bases and at J to 2 bases, leaving 13 bases not matched to a gene. The CDR3 covers 17 residues. The CDR3 region is CASTPGERGAPTDTQYF. In nucleotides, the CDR3 is TGTGCCAGCACCCCCGGAGAGCGGGGGGCTCCCACAGATACGCAGTATTTT.

The chain couples TRBV5-6 to TRBJ2-5; D gene unclear. TRBJ2-7 explains the end of the DNA better; the J call may be wrong. The length of the CDR3 is 13 residues. Germline V gives CDR1 SGHDT, CDR2 YYEEEE. The CDR3 region is CASSLALGYEQYF. CDR3 sequence (DNA): TGTGCCAGCAGCTTGGCACTGGGCTACGAGCAGTACTTC.

This chain joins TRBV27 and TRBJ2-7; no definite D call. This CDR3 region has 12 residues. V was clipped by 5 bases and J by 0 bases, with 5 bases between them. The V gene's germline CDR1 is MNHEY and CDR2 SMNVEV (reference sequence). The CDR3 DNA reads as TGTGCCAGCAGTGCCCCCTCCTACGAGCAGTACTTC. Its protein is CASSAPSYEQYF.

This clonotype was picked up a small number of times. The V gene is TRBV29-1, the J gene TRBJ1-1, with D possibly matching TRBD1 (5 bases). Germline lookup yields CDR1 SQVTM and CDR2 ANQGSEA. This CDR3 region has 13 residues. Trimming removed 7 bases at V and 5 bases at J, with 17 bases between. In DNA, the CDR3 is TGCAGCGCCGGGGGGGGAGAGAGGACTGAAGCTTTCTTT. Its protein is CSAGGGERTEAFF.

The chain has TRBV18 and TRBJ2-3, with a possible D match to TRBD2 (6 bases). Germline assignment: CDR1 KGHSH and CDR2 LQKENI. The CDR3 totals 16 residues. Trimming stripped 5 bases from V and 4 bases from J, with 19 bases between. The CDR3 nucleotides read TGTGCCAGCTCAGCTTCCGGGAGCCCCACGGCAGATACGCAGTATTTT. This codes for CASSASGSPTADTQYF.

The chain employs TRBV19 and TRBJ2-7; no clear D gene. The V and J ends lost 3 bases and 4 bases respectively, with 16 bases between them. CDR1 and CDR2 from the germline V gene are LNHDA and SQIVND (reference sequence). The CDR3 contains 15 residues. CDR3 coding DNA: TGTGCCAGTAGTATGGCCAGCGCGGCTTCTTACGAGCAGTACTTC. As protein: CASSMASAASYEQYF.

This clonotype has more than one count but fewer than ten. This chain joins TRBV6-5 and TRBJ1-1, with D possibly being TRBD1 (5 bases). The germline V and J ends were trimmed by 3 bases and 10 bases, with 9 bases remaining between them. The germline gives CDR1 MNHEY, CDR2 SVGAGI. The CDR3 covers 11 residues. For the CDR3, the DNA is TGTGCCAGCAGTTATTTGGGGGTAGCTTTCTTT. Translation: CASSYLGVAFF.

This chain connects TRBV18 to TRBJ1-2, with a weak D call TRBD1 (5 bases). This CDR3 contains 15 residues. The V gene lost 8 bases and the J gene lost 3 bases, with 19 bases spanning the gap. In germline, CDR1 is KGHSH, CDR2 LQKENI. CDR3 in amino acids: CASNRDIRDYYGYTF. The CDR3 DNA follows: TGTGCCAGCAATCGGGATATCCGGGACTACTATGGCTACACCTTC. The full variable domain, with the rest looked up from reference TRBV18 and TRBJ1-2, is NAGVMQNPRHLVRRRGQEARLRCSPMKGHSHVYWYRQLPEEGLKFMVYLQKENIIDESGMPKERFSAEFPKEGPSILRIQQVVRGDSAAYFCASNRDIRDYYGYTFGSGTRLTVV.

The chain has TRBV6-2 or TRBV6-3 and TRBJ2-7; D ambiguous. Trimming removed 3 bases at V and 0 bases at J, with 3 bases between. The CDR3 extends over 12 amino acids. CDR1 and CDR2 (germline): MNHEY, SVGEGT. The CDR3, as DNA: TGTGCCAGCAGTTATCCCTCCTACGAGCAGTACTTC. Translation: CASSYPSYEQYF.

The J gene is TRBJ2-7, the V gene TRBV27; 8 bases are a match to TRBD1. V lost 2 bases and J lost 6; bases outside the gene matches: 9. Germline V CDR1 and CDR2: MNHEY, SMNVEV (reference sequence). This CDR3 spans 15 amino acids. The CDR3 DNA reads TGTGCCAGCAGTTTAGGGCGGACAGGGACTTCCGAGCAGTACTTC. Residues: CASSLGRTGTSEQYF.

The rearrangement uses TRBV10-3 and TRBJ1-5; D unresolved. This CDR3 is 20 amino acids long. The germline V and J ends were trimmed by 2 bases and 0 bases, with 23 bases remaining between them. Germline CDR1 ENHRY, CDR2 SYGVKD. The CDR3: CAISETPNSRSSYSNQPQHF. The DNA of the CDR3 is TGTGCCATCAGTGAGACCCCCAACTCTCGGTCCTCTTATAGCAATCAGCCCCAGCATTTT.

This rearrangement joins TRBV27 to TRBJ1-6, with unresolved D. Trimming took 7 bases from V and 8 from J, leaving 12 bases between them. Germline lookup yields CDR1 MNHEY and CDR2 SMNVEV (reference sequence). The CDR3 extends over 13 amino acids. The CDR3, as DNA: TGTGCCAGCAAACTGGGGTTCTATTCACCCCTCCACTTT. Translating it yields CASKLGFYSPLHF.

The chain combines TRBV27 with TRBJ1-2, with 7 bases aligning to TRBD1. The CDR3 is 14 amino acids. Trimming at V came to 4 bases and at J to 8 bases, leaving 10 bases not matched to a gene. The V gene's germline CDR1 is MNHEY and CDR2 SMNVEV (reference sequence). CDR3: CASSSRVAGGGYTF. The CDR3 region has the DNA TGTGCCAGCAGTTCCCGGGTCGCAGGGGGGGGCTACACCTTC.

This chain joins TRBV5-5 and TRBJ2-5, with unresolved D. Germline assignment: CDR1 SGHKS and CDR2 YYEKEE (reference sequence). V was clipped by 4 bases and J by 5 bases, with 12 bases between them. The CDR3 loop spans 13 amino acids. The CDR3 region has the DNA TGTGCCAGCAGCGCCCGATTGGGTGAGACCCAGTACTTC. Protein sequence: CASSARLGETQYF.

The chain joins TRBV5-6 to TRBJ1-2; 10 bases line up with TRBD1. CDR1 and CDR2 (germline): SGHDT, YYEEEE. This CDR3 region has 17 residues. After removal of 4 bases from V and 2 bases from J, the junction contained 11 bases not matched to a gene. The CDR3 spells CASSHTTPGQGNYGYTF. CDR3 DNA sequence: TGTGCCAGCAGCCATACCACTCCGGGACAGGGGAACTATGGCTACACCTTC.

This clonotype was counted between two and nine times. The rearrangement joins TRBV19 to TRBJ1-6; 7 bases match TRBD1. V lost 6 bases to trimming and J lost 5 bases; unmatched junction nucleotides: 1. Germline values: CDR1 LNHDA, CDR2 SQIVND (reference sequence). This CDR3 region has 13 residues. As DNA, the CDR3 is TGTGCCAGTAGCACAGGGGATAATTCACCCCTCCACTTT. This translates into CASSTGDNSPLHF. Full variable domain (rest looked up from reference TRBV19 and TRBJ1-6): DGGITQSPKYLFRKEGQNVTLSCEQNLNHDAMYWYRQDPGQGLRLIYYSQIVNDFQKGDIAEGYSVSREKKESFPLTVTSAQKNPTAFYLCASSTGDNSPLHFGNGTRLTVT.

The V and J genes are TRBV6-5 and TRBJ2-5; 9 nucleotides line up with TRBD2. Germline V gives CDR1 MNHEY, CDR2 SVGAGI. Trimming removed 0 bases from V and 4 bases from J; junction bases left unmatched: 9. This CDR3 is built from 17 residues. This chain's CDR3 is CASSYSGLAGTLETQYF. The CDR3 DNA sequence: TGTGCCAGCAGTTACTCAGGGCTAGCGGGAACCCTAGAGACCCAGTACTTC.

V usage is TRBV27 and J usage is TRBJ2-7; 7 bases agree with TRBD1. Losses at the gene ends were 6 bases for V and 2 bases for J; bases not matched to a gene: 10. The CDR3 is made up of 15 amino acids. Per the germline V gene, CDR1 is MNHEY and CDR2 is SMNVEV (reference sequence). CDR3 region: CASRRNRGPAYEQYF. CDR3 DNA: TGTGCCAGCAGAAGAAACAGGGGTCCGGCCTACGAGCAGTACTTC.

This chain's CDR3 is CASSRRTVNNSPLHF. In DNA, the CDR3 is TGTGCCAGCAGTCGAAGGACGGTGAATAATTCACCCCTCCACTTT. The rearrangement links TRBV6-6 to TRBJ1-6, with no clear D. Germline CDR1 is MNHNY and CDR2 is SVGAGI (reference sequence). V shed 5 bases and J shed 5 bases, with 13 bases lying between them. This CDR3 spans 15 amino acids.

Here the CDR3 DNA reads TGCAGCGCCCGAGAAGGGAATGAGCAGTTCTTC. As protein: CSAREGNEQFF. V usage is TRBV29-1 and J usage is TRBJ2-1; D is ambiguous. CDR3 size: 11 residues. Germline V gives CDR1 SQVTM, CDR2 ANQGSEA. Trimming took 7 bases from V and 7 from J, leaving 11 bases between them.

The rearrangement joins TRBV30 to TRBJ1-5; 7 bases are a match to TRBD1. This CDR3 comprises 13 residues. V lost 1 base, J lost 5 bases, and 2 bases stayed unmatched. Germline assignment: CDR1 GTSNPN and CDR2 SVGIG (reference sequence). The CDR3 here is CAWSGTGDQPQHF. CDR3 nucleotides: TGTGCCTGGAGTGGTACAGGGGATCAGCCCCAGCATTTT. The full variable domain, in which reference TRBV30 and TRBJ1-5 provide the parts outside the CDR3, is SQTIHQWPATLVQPVGSPLSLECTVEGTSNPNLYWYRQAAGRGLQLLFYSVGIGQISSEVPQNLSASRPQDRQFILSSKKLLLSDSGFYLCAWSGTGDQPQHFGDGTRLSIL.